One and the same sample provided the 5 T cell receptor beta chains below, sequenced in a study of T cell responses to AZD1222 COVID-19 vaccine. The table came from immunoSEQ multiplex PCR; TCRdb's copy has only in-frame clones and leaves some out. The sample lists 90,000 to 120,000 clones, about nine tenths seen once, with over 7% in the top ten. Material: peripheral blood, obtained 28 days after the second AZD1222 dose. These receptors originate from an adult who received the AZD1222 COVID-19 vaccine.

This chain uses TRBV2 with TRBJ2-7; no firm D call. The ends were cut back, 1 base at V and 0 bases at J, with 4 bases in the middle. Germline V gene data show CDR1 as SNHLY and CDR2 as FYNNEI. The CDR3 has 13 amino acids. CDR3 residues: CASSEGHSYEQYF. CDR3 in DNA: TGTGCCAGCAGTGAAGGACACTCCTACGAGCAGTACTTC.

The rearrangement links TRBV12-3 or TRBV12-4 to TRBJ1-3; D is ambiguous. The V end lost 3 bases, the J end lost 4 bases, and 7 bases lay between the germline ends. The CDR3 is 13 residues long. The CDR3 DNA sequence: TGTGCCAGCAGTTTGGTCGCCGGAAACACCATATATTTT. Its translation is CASSLVAGNTIYF.

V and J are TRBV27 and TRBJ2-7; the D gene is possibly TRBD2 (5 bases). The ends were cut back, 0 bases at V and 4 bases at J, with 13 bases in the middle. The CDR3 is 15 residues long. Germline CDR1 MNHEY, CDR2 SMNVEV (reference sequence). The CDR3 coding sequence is TGTGCCAGCAGTTTATCGGCCCCAGAGCGGTACGAGCAGTACTTC. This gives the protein CASSLSAPERYEQYF.

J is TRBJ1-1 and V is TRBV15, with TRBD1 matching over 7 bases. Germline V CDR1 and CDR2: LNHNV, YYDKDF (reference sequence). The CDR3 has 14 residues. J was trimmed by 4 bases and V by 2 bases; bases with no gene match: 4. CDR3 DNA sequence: TGTGCCACCAGCAGAAAAACAGGGGTCACTGAAGCTTTCTTT. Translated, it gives CATSRKTGVTEAFF.

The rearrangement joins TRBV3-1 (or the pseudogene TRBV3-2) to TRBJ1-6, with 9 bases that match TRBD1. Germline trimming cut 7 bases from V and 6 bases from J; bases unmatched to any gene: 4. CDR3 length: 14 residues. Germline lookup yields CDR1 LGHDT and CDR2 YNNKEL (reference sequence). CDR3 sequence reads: CASKQGASNSPLHF. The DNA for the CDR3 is TGTGCCAGCAAACAGGGGGCTAGTAATTCACCCCTCCACTTT.